This TCR beta chain was obtained from a study of CD8+ T cells in alopecia areata. Study background: Each day, treated patients took oral tofacitinib twice, at 5 to 10 mg per dose. The study's findings and limits: Higher clonality and more expanded CD8+ clones appeared in lesional than normal scalp. Treatment with tofacitinib significantly lowered scalp clonality and reduced expanded CD8+ clones among the top 100.

Noted treatment: oral pan-JAK inhibitor, 5-10 mg twice daily. About this clone itself: The antigen remains undetermined. Other DNA sequences from this sample encode an identical CDR3 as well.

Trimming took 4 bases from V and 0 from J, leaving 6 bases between them. The CDR3 extends over 12 amino acids. Germline V gene data show CDR1 as SQVTM and CDR2 as ANQGSEA. Sequencing relied on a cDNA template that was reverse transcribed from extracted RNA. Sequencing used immunoSEQ multiplex PCR; TCRdb keeps in-frame clones, though not all of them. The data contain 90,000 to 150,000 clones, approximately 52% of them singletons. The sample consisted of CD8+ T cells sorted from blood, taken at week 4, from a patient treated with tofacitinib. The TCR comes from a human donor with alopecia areata. The chain links TRBV29-1 to TRBJ1-1, with D uncertain. For the CDR3, the DNA is TGCAGCGTTGTAGGGATGAACACTGAAGCTTTCTTT. Translated, it gives CSVVGMNTEAFF. Filled out from reference TRBV29-1 and TRBJ1-1, the complete variable domain reads SAVISQKPSRDICQRGTSLTIQCQVDSQVTMMFWYRQQPGQSLTLIATANQGSEATYESGFVIDKFPISRPNLTFSTLTVSNMSPEDSSIYLCSVVGMNTEAFFGQGTRLTVV.